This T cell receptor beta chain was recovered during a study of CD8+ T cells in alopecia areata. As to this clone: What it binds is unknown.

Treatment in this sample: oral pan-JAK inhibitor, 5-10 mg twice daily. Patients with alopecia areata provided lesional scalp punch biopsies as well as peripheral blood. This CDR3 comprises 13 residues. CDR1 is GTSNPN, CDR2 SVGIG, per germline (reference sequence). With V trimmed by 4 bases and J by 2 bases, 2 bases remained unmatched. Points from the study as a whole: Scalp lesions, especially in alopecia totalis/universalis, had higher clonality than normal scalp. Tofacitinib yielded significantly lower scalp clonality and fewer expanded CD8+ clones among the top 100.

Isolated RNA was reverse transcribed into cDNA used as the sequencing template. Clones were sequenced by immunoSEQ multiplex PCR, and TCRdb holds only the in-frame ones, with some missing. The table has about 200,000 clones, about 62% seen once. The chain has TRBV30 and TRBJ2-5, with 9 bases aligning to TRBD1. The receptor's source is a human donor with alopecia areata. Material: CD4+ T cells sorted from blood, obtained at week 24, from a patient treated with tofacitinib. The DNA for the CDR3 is TGTGCCTGGAACAGGGGGCTGCAAGAGACCCAGTACTTC. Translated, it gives CAWNRGLQETQYF. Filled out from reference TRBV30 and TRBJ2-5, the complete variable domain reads SQTIHQWPATLVQPVGSPLSLECTVEGTSNPNLYWYRQAAGRGLQLLFYSVGIGQISSEVPQNLSASRPQDRQFILSSKKLLLSDSGFYLCAWNRGLQETQYFGPGTRLLVL.